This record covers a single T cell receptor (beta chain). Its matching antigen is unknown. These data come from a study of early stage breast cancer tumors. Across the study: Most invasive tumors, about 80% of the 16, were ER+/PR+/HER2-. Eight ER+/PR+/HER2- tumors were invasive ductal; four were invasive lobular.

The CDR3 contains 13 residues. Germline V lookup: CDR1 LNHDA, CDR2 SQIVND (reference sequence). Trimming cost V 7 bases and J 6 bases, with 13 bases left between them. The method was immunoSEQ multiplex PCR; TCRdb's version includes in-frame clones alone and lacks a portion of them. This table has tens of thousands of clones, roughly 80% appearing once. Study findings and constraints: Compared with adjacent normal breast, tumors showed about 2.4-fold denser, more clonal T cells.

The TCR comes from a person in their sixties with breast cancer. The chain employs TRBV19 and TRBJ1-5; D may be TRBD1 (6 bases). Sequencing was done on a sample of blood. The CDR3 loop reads CASTGVLAQPQHF. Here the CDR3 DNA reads TGTGCCAGTACAGGGGTTTTGGCTCAGCCCCAGCATTTT.